The clone carrying this TCR beta chain was recorded a few times. As yet, its antigen is unknown. This record comes from a study of identical twins' blood T cells. Study summary: Around 50 million reads covered about 6 alpha-chain and about 6 beta-chain libraries.

CDR1 and CDR2 (germline): MNHEY, SMNVEV (reference sequence). The CDR3 is 15 residues long. The V end was cut by 5 bases, the J end by 2 bases, with 15 bases between. Study outcomes and limitations: Out-of-frame TCRbeta clonotypes reportedly had markedly more similar V usage in twins than unrelated donors. Each donor's most abundant TCRbeta clonotypes shared more CDR3 sequences with her twin than unrelated donors.

In TCRdb, the 5' RACE reads were re-called with MiXCR into one record per CDR3 protein. Altogether fewer than 450,000 distinct CDR3 sequences are present, over 25% being singletons, with the ten largest covering 5.5% to 6.5%. Likely shared infections and vaccines: all three twin pairs were reared together. The receptor's source is a woman aged 18-55 years in good health. Sequencing was carried out using PBMCs. J is TRBJ1-2 and V is TRBV27; D gene unclear. The CDR3 DNA is TGTGCCAGCAGTGATGGCAGGCCTCCGAACTATGGCTACACCTTC. Translation: CASSDGRPPNYGYTF.